The rows below give T cell receptor beta chains drawn from one sample of a study of cytomegalovirus exposure and HLA in healthy donors. TCRdb's table, derived via immunoSEQ multiplex PCR, lists solely in-frame clones and lacks some. The table shows roughly 110,000 clones, with roughly 82% occurring only once. Sequenced material: PBMCs. The receptors here all came from a male donor in good health and CMV-seropositive. CDR3s include the opening cysteine and the closing phenylalanine or tryptophan. The order of the fields is V gene, clone size, D gene, J gene, CDR3 protein, CDR3 DNA. The D gene is left open where the match is weak. For some rows the clone size is stated as once, few or many, or as a class when expanded; others skip it.

>TRBV7-9|NA|TRBD2|TRBJ2-3
CASSLVAGFRTDTQYF
TGTGCCAGCAGCTTAGTAGCGGGGTTTCGAACAGATACGCAGTATTTT
>TRBV5-8|NA|TRBD1|TRBJ1-1
CASSLAGGMNTEAFF
TGTGCCAGCAGCTTGGCAGGGGGGATGAACACTGAAGCTTTCTTT
>TRBV5-1|NA|TRBD2|TRBJ2-7
CASSRTSGGYEQYF
TGCGCCAGCAGCAGGACTAGCGGGGGCTACGAGCAGTACTTC
>TRBV7-9|NA|TRBD1|TRBJ2-7
CASSLPQGKQYF
TGTGCCAGCAGCTTACCACAGGGGAAGCAGTACTTC
>TRBV18|NA|TRBD1|TRBJ1-6
CASSLLTGSDSPLHF
TGTGCCAGCTCACTACTGACAGGGTCTGATTCACCCCTCCACTTT
>TRBV18|NA|TRBD1|TRBJ1-1
CASSPYQQGADTEAFF
TGTGCCAGCTCACCATATCAACAGGGGGCGGATACTGAAGCTTTCTTT
>TRBV4-2|NA|NA|TRBJ2-7
CASSQDGSGGPSSYEQYF
TGTGCCAGCAGCCAAGATGGGAGTGGCGGTCCCAGTTCCTACGAGCAGTACTTC
>TRBV4-1|NA|NA|TRBJ2-2
CASSQPTGMNTGELFF
TGCGCCAGCAGCCAACCGACGGGAATGAACACCGGGGAGCTGTTTTTT
>TRBV4-1|NA|TRBD2|TRBJ2-1
CASSQDWASGDNEQFF
TGCGCCAGCAGCCAAGATTGGGCTAGCGGCGACAATGAGCAGTTCTTC
>TRBV18|NA|NA|TRBJ1-5
CASSPLGGNQPQHF
TGTGCCAGCTCACCTTTAGGAGGGAATCAGCCCCAGCATTTT
>TRBV28|few|TRBD2|TRBJ2-1
CASRGASGSVEQFF
TGTGCCAGCAGGGGGGCTAGCGGGAGCGTTGAGCAGTTCTTC
>TRBV29-1|NA|TRBD1|TRBJ2-4
CSVEDVGTGSWNIQYF
TGCAGCGTTGAAGATGTCGGGACAGGGAGTTGGAACATTCAGTACTTC
>TRBV4-2|NA|NA|TRBJ1-5
CASSSGLLNQPQHF
TGTGCCAGCAGCTCAGGGTTACTCAATCAGCCCCAGCATTTT
>TRBV5-1|NA|TRBD1|TRBJ2-7
CASRFAGTVAYEQYF
TGCGCCAGCAGGTTTGCTGGGACAGTTGCCTACGAGCAGTACTTC
>TRBV9|NA|NA|TRBJ2-3
CASSPRGGSSTDTQYF
TGTGCCAGCAGCCCCCGGGGAGGTTCTAGCACAGATACGCAGTATTTT
>TRBV19|NA|NA|TRBJ1-5
CASSSTGLANQPQHF
TGTGCCAGTAGTTCCACAGGGTTAGCAAATCAGCCCCAGCATTTT
>TRBV4-2|NA|NA|TRBJ1-4
CASSPTVVGEKLFF
TGTGCCAGCAGCCCGACAGTGGTGGGGGAAAAACTGTTTTTT
>TRBV30|NA|TRBD1|TRBJ1-1
CAWRKTGDTEAFF
TGTGCCTGGAGAAAGACAGGGGACACTGAAGCTTTCTTT
>TRBV4-1|NA|TRBD2|TRBJ2-7
CASSPQQGLAGHYEQYF
TGCGCCAGCAGCCCGCAACAGGGACTAGCGGGACACTACGAGCAGTACTTC
>TRBV25-1|NA|NA|TRBJ2-3
CASSFLTDTQYF
TGTGCCAGCAGTTTCCTCACAGATACGCAGTATTTT
>TRBV7-7|NA|TRBD2|TRBJ2-7
CASSEGAVGTSGSYEQYF
TGTGCTAGCAGCGAGGGGGCAGTCGGGACTAGCGGGAGCTACGAGCAGTACTTC
>TRBV25-1|NA|NA|TRBJ2-1
CACGSSYNEQFF
TGTGCCTGTGGGAGCTCCTACAATGAGCAGTTCTTC
>TRBV2|NA|NA|TRBJ1-1
CASSLIQGDLGDTEAFF
TGTGCCAGCAGCCTGATACAGGGCGATCTGGGAGACACTGAAGCTTTCTTT
>TRBV7-2|NA|NA|TRBJ2-3
CASSLAGGTTDTQYF
TGTGCCAGCAGCTTAGCGGGGGGAACCACAGATACGCAGTATTTT
>TRBV5-4|few|TRBD2|TRBJ2-1
CASSPIGSGGAWNEQFF
TGTGCCAGCAGCCCAATTGGAAGCGGGGGGGCCTGGAATGAGCAGTTCTTC
>TRBV9|NA|TRBD2|TRBJ2-7
CASSVGKLAVSYEQYF
TGTGCCAGCAGCGTAGGGAAACTAGCGGTCTCCTACGAGCAGTACTTC
>TRBV5-8|NA|TRBD1|TRBJ2-1
CASSAQGAQAYNEQFF
TGTGCCAGCAGCGCACAGGGGGCGCAAGCCTACAATGAGCAGTTCTTC
>TRBV7-2|NA|NA|TRBJ1-2
CASSHGPDSFYGYTF
TGTGCCAGCAGCCATGGCCCGGACAGCTTTTATGGCTACACCTTC
>TRBV10-3|NA|TRBD1|TRBJ1-1
CAISTGGTEAFF
TGTGCCATCAGTACAGGGGGCACTGAAGCTTTCTTT
>TRBV6-6|NA|TRBD1|TRBJ1-4
CASSYVLRDRAVKLFF
TGTGCCAGCAGTTATGTTCTCCGGGACAGGGCGGTAAAACTGTTTTTT
>TRBV23-1|NA|TRBD1|TRBJ2-7
CATEPGQGAYEQYF
TGCGCCACCGAACCGGGACAGGGGGCTTACGAGCAGTACTTC
>TRBV5-1|few|TRBD2|TRBJ2-5
CASSVSSGGAGETQYF
TGCGCCAGCAGCGTATCATCCGGGGGGGCGGGAGAGACCCAGTACTTC
>TRBV15|NA|NA|TRBJ1-5
CATSRPSEPQHF
TGTGCCACCAGCAGACCCTCAGAGCCCCAGCATTTT
>TRBV27|NA|NA|TRBJ1-4
CASSSPLRGEKLFF
TGTGCCAGCAGCTCACCCTTACGGGGTGAAAAACTGTTTTTT
>TRBV4-3|NA|NA|TRBJ1-3
CASSQDTASGNTIYF
TGCGCCAGCAGCCAAGATACAGCCTCTGGAAACACCATATATTTT
>TRBV5-5|NA|NA|TRBJ1-5
CASSLSLSNQPQHF
TGTGCCAGCAGCTTGTCCCTTAGCAATCAGCCCCAGCATTTT
>TRBV7-6|NA|TRBD1|TRBJ1-1
CASSSFGEGAAEAFF
TGTGCCAGCAGCTCATTCGGAGAGGGGGCGGCTGAAGCTTTCTTT
>TRBV4-1|NA|TRBD1|TRBJ2-1
CASSLGTGVTSEQFF
TGCGCCAGCAGCCTCGGGACAGGGGTAACTAGTGAGCAGTTCTTC
>TRBV5-6|NA|TRBD1|TRBJ2-3
CASSTQGVVRDTQYF
TGTGCCAGCAGCACACAGGGGGTGGTTAGAGATACGCAGTATTTT
>TRBV5-1|few|NA|TRBJ1-1
CASSSLLDTGNTEAFF
TGCGCCAGCAGCTCCCTACTTGATACGGGGAACACTGAAGCTTTCTTT
>TRBV19|NA|TRBD1|TRBJ2-7
CASSGTGVYEQYF
TGTGCCAGTTCCGGGACAGGGGTCTACGAGCAGTACTTC
>TRBV7-8|NA|TRBD1|TRBJ1-2
CASSPDSSRQGAGYPF
TGTGCCAGCAGCCCCGACTCCTCGAGACAGGGGGCAGGCTACCCCTTC
>TRBV5-4|once|NA|TRBJ2-3
CASSLAIDTQYF
TGTGCCAGCAGCTTAGCGATAGATACGCAGTATTTT
>TRBV7-8|NA|NA|TRBJ1-4
CASSLYRVNEKLFF
TGTGCCAGCAGCTTATACAGGGTAAATGAAAAACTGTTTTTT
>TRBV28|NA|TRBD1|TRBJ1-5
CASSLSMGGRGLNQPQHF
TGTGCCAGCAGTTTAAGTATGGGAGGCAGGGGGCTCAATCAGCCCCAGCATTTT
>TRBV4-2|NA|TRBD1|TRBJ2-7
CASSLNRGVEQYF
TGTGCCAGCAGCCTGAACAGGGGTGTCGAGCAGTACTTC
>TRBV7-2|NA|TRBD1|TRBJ2-7
CASSTTGTGFTEQYF
TGTGCCAGCAGCACGACCGGGACAGGGTTTACTGAGCAGTACTTC
>TRBV5-1|NA|TRBD2|TRBJ2-3
CASSAGLVTDTQYF
TGCGCCAGCAGCGCCGGACTAGTCACAGATACGCAGTATTTT
>TRBV11-2|NA|TRBD2|TRBJ2-2
CATRRRTSGGAGTGELFF
TGTGCCACCAGACGGAGGACTAGCGGGGGGGCCGGCACCGGGGAGCTGTTTTTT
>TRBV6-5|NA|TRBD2|TRBJ2-3
CASSYVSSGGTDTQYF
TGTGCCAGCAGTTACGTCTCTAGCGGGGGAACAGATACGCAGTATTTT
>TRBV5-1|NA|NA|TRBJ2-3
CASSLGARSTDTQYF
TGCGCCAGCAGCTTGGGGGCCCGGAGCACAGATACGCAGTATTTT
>TRBV4-2|few|TRBD2|TRBJ2-1
CASSQQGITSGAFGNEQFF
TGTGCCAGCAGCCAACAGGGGATCACTAGCGGGGCCTTTGGCAATGAGCAGTTCTTC
>TRBV4-1|NA|TRBD1|TRBJ1-1
CASSQESSGPGGGAFF
TGCGCCAGCAGCCAAGAATCATCTGGGCCAGGGGGAGGTGCTTTCTTT
>TRBV7-9|NA|TRBD1|TRBJ2-7
CASSSGQGAYEQYF
TGTGCCAGCAGCTCGGGACAGGGGGCCTACGAGCAGTACTTC
>TRBV6-5|few|TRBD1|TRBJ1-1
CASSYRRDSTEAFF
TGTGCCAGCAGTTACAGGCGGGACAGCACTGAAGCTTTCTTT
>TRBV4-2|once|TRBD1|TRBJ1-6
CASSQDATGVGSPLHF
TGTGCCAGCAGCCAAGATGCGACAGGGGTCGGGTCACCCCTCCACTTT
>TRBV19|NA|TRBD2|TRBJ2-1
CASSIQTSGYNEQFF
TGTGCCAGTAGTATCCAAACTAGCGGTTACAATGAGCAGTTCTTC
>TRBV5-1|NA|TRBD1|TRBJ1-6
CASSLDWTGVNSPLHF
TGCGCCAGCAGCTTGGACTGGACAGGGGTAAATTCACCCCTCCACTTT
>TRBV9|NA|NA|TRBJ2-5
CASSVALVGGRETQYF
TGTGCCAGCAGCGTAGCCCTGGTGGGGGGGCGGGAGACCCAGTACTTC
>TRBV5-4|NA|TRBD2|TRBJ2-5
CASSPRGAGVETQYF
TGTGCCAGCAGCCCGCGGGGGGCGGGAGTGGAGACCCAGTACTTC